The 10 T cell receptor beta chains in this list originate from one sample, sequenced in a study of blood T cell repertoires in COVID-19. The assay was immunoSEQ multiplex PCR, and TCRdb's table has in-frame clones only and misses some. Of 55,000 to 90,000 clones listed, 70% to 85% are singletons. Sequencing input: peripheral blood. The source of these receptors is a woman in her 70s with acute or convalescent COVID-19.

A single count supports this clone. The chain employs TRBV19 and TRBJ2-5; D is uncertain. CDR1 and CDR2 from the germline V gene are LNHDA and SQIVND (reference sequence). V was clipped by 5 bases and J by 2 bases, with 9 bases between them. The CDR3 spans 13 residues. CDR3 in DNA: TGTGCCAGTAGTCTGAGGCAGCAAGAGACCCAGTACTTC. The encoded protein is CASSLRQQETQYF.

The chain couples TRBV10-1 to TRBJ2-2, with 8 bases that match TRBD1. J was trimmed by 4 bases and V by 2 bases; bases with no gene match: 6. The CDR3 contains 16 residues. Germline CDR1 WNHNN, CDR2 SYGVQD (reference sequence). This CDR3 is CASSEQGQALTGELFF. The CDR3 coding sequence is TGCGCCAGCAGTGAGCAGGGACAGGCACTCACCGGGGAGCTGTTTTTT.

The rearrangement uses TRBV18 and TRBJ2-7; 10 nucleotides agree with TRBD1. V lost 5 bases, J lost 7 bases, and 8 bases stayed unmatched. The length of the CDR3 is 14 residues. Germline-derived CDR1 and CDR2 are KGHSH and LQKENI. CDR3 nucleotides: TGTGCCAGCTCAGCCCGGGACAGGGGAGGTGAGCAGTACTTC. It is translated as CASSARDRGGEQYF.

The chain employs TRBV18 and TRBJ2-1, with TRBD2 identical over 7 bases. This CDR3 region has 16 residues. The germline V gene encodes CDR1 KGHSH and CDR2 LQKENI. V gave up 4 bases and J gave up 8 bases; unmatched junction bases: 14. The CDR3 region is CASSLLGYTSDDEQFF. CDR3 nucleotides: TGTGCCAGCTCACTTCTTGGGTATACTAGCGACGATGAGCAGTTCTTC.

V and J are TRBV20-1 and TRBJ1-2, with D unresolved. The germline CDR1 and CDR2 sequences are DFQATT and SNEGSKA (reference sequence). V lost 3 bases and J 8 bases, leaving 10 bases between the germline ends. The CDR3 has 11 residues. In nucleotides, the CDR3 is TGCAGTGCTAGTCTCCCGGAGGGCTACACCTTC. Protein sequence: CSASLPEGYTF.

V usage is TRBV5-6 and J usage is TRBJ2-1; TRBD2 agrees at 8 bases. Germline loops: CDR1 SGHDT, CDR2 YYEEEE. The ends lost 3 bases at V and 7 bases at J; junction bases unmatched: 12. This CDR3 has 16 residues. The CDR3: CASSSPHGGAGNEQFF. The CDR3 DNA sequence: TGTGCCAGCAGCTCCCCTCACGGGGGGGCCGGGAATGAGCAGTTCTTC.

This chain uses TRBV5-4 with TRBJ1-1; the D is unclear. Germline V lookup: CDR1 SGHNT, CDR2 YYREEE (reference sequence). The CDR3 has 12 residues. The ends were cut back, 2 bases at V and 8 bases at J, with 10 bases in the middle. The CDR3 DNA reads TGTGCCAGCAGCTTTTTGGGAGAGGAAGCTTTCTTT. This gives the protein CASSFLGEEAFF.

J is TRBJ1-1 and V is TRBV3-1 (or the pseudogene TRBV3-2), with D unclear. Germline assignment: CDR1 LGHDT and CDR2 YNNKEL (reference sequence). The CDR3 contains 14 residues. Trimming took off 0 bases at V and 1 base at J, with 6 bases between the two ends. The CDR3 protein is CASSQDVANTEAFF. The CDR3 nucleotides read TGTGCCAGCAGCCAAGATGTGGCGAACACTGAAGCTTTCTTT.

This chain connects TRBV10-3 to TRBJ2-2; the match to TRBD1 covers 8 bases. The CDR3 is made up of 17 amino acids. From germline, CDR1 is ENHRY and CDR2 SYGVKD. Trimming took 2 bases from V and 5 from J; bases not matched to a gene: 10. CDR3 in amino acids: CAISEPITGGWTGELFF. Written as DNA, the CDR3 is TGTGCCATCAGTGAGCCCATCACAGGGGGATGGACCGGGGAGCTGTTTTTT.

The rearrangement joins TRBV4-1 to TRBJ2-4; TRBD1 agrees at 11 bases. Losses at the gene ends were 4 bases for V and 0 bases for J; bases not matched to a gene: 11. The CDR3 loop spans 19 amino acids. Germline V gives CDR1 MGHRA, CDR2 YSYEKL. The CDR3 DNA reads as TGCGCCAGCAGCCCGGGACAGGGGGACTCATACTTAGCCAAAAACATTCAGTACTTC. Amino acids: CASSPGQGDSYLAKNIQYF.